This is a list of T cell receptor beta chains from one sample in a study of T cell repertoires in cytomegalovirus infection. For these receptors, no antigen is known. TCRdb analysed the reads with MiXCR anew, one entry per CDR3 protein. The sample consists of 80,000 or so distinct CDR3 sequences, 24% of them appearing once. The material was CD8+ T cells from cultured PBMCs, obtained from culture after CMV antigen stimulation. Receptors originate from a human donor in good health (CMV status not recorded). Some clones in this sample may be carry-over from other donors' samples. CDR3s leave out the opening cysteine and the closing phenylalanine or tryptophan. Each record gives: J gene, V gene, CDR3 length, D gene, CDR3 protein. D genes are given only for firm matches.

J gene: TRBJ1-3
V gene: TRBV27
CDR3 length: 13
D gene: -
CDR3 protein: ASSLTALLVDTIY

J gene: TRBJ2-5
V gene: TRBV9
CDR3 length: 12
D gene: TRBD1
CDR3 protein: ASSNGQGQETQY

J gene: TRBJ1-6
V gene: TRBV20-1
CDR3 length: 9
D gene: -
CDR3 protein: SARDDSPLH

J gene: TRBJ1-1
V gene: TRBV5-6
CDR3 length: 13
D gene: -
CDR3 protein: ASSFPAGPNTEAF

J gene: TRBJ1-1
V gene: TRBV6-4
CDR3 length: 12
D gene: -
CDR3 protein: ANPREGEVTEAF

J gene: TRBJ2-3
V gene: TRBV20-1
CDR3 length: 10
D gene: -
CDR3 protein: SARDLHGTQY

J gene: TRBJ1-1
V gene: TRBV6-7
CDR3 length: 10
D gene: -
CDR3 protein: ASSPPGGEAF

J gene: TRBJ1-2
V gene: TRBV15
CDR3 length: 12
D gene: -
CDR3 protein: ATSRDKGPYGYT

J gene: TRBJ1-5
V gene: TRBV30
CDR3 length: 12
D gene: -
CDR3 protein: AWSEGRGGQPQH

J gene: TRBJ1-4
V gene: TRBV4-2
CDR3 length: 12
D gene: -
CDR3 protein: ASSQDRMIEKLF

J gene: TRBJ2-3
V gene: TRBV7-2
CDR3 length: 15
D gene: -
CDR3 protein: ASSLALRLGGGDTQY

J gene: TRBJ2-5
V gene: TRBV6-2/TRBV6-3
CDR3 length: 9
D gene: -
CDR3 protein: ASSHQETQY

J gene: TRBJ2-3
V gene: TRBV7-7
CDR3 length: 16
D gene: -
CDR3 protein: ASSLYPFSGKKTDTQY

J gene: TRBJ2-5
V gene: TRBV3-1
CDR3 length: 12
D gene: -
CDR3 protein: ASSPGYGQETQY

J gene: TRBJ2-5
V gene: TRBV5-4
CDR3 length: 12
D gene: TRBD2
CDR3 protein: ASSSWGGLETQY

J gene: TRBJ2-1
V gene: TRBV12-3/TRBV12-4
CDR3 length: 14
D gene: TRBD1
CDR3 protein: ASSLGQQSSYNEQF

J gene: TRBJ1-1
V gene: TRBV28
CDR3 length: 13
D gene: -
CDR3 protein: ASSALRGFLAEAF

J gene: TRBJ2-3
V gene: TRBV3-1
CDR3 length: 14
D gene: TRBD2
CDR3 protein: ASSPGTSGSTDTQY

J gene: TRBJ2-7
V gene: TRBV19
CDR3 length: 14
D gene: TRBD1
CDR3 protein: ASSIGGTGVRYEQY

J gene: TRBJ2-2
V gene: TRBV7-9
CDR3 length: 12
D gene: TRBD2
CDR3 protein: ASSRLAGDGELF

J gene: TRBJ2-3
V gene: TRBV6-6
CDR3 length: 11
D gene: -
CDR3 protein: ASRESSTDTQY